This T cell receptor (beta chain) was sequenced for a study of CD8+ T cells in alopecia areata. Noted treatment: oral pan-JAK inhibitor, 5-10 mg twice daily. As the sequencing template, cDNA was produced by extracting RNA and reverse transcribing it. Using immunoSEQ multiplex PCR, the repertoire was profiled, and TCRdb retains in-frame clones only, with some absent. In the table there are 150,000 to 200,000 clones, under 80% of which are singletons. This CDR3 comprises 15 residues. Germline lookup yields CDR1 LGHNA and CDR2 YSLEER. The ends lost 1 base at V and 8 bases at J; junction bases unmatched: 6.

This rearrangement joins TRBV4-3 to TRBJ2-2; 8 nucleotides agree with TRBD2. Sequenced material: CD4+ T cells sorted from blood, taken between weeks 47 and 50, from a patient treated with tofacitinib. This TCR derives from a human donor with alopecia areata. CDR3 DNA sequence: TGCGCCAGCAGCCAAGTCTTCGGGGGGGCGGGGGAGCTGTTTTTT. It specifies CASSQVFGGAGELFF.